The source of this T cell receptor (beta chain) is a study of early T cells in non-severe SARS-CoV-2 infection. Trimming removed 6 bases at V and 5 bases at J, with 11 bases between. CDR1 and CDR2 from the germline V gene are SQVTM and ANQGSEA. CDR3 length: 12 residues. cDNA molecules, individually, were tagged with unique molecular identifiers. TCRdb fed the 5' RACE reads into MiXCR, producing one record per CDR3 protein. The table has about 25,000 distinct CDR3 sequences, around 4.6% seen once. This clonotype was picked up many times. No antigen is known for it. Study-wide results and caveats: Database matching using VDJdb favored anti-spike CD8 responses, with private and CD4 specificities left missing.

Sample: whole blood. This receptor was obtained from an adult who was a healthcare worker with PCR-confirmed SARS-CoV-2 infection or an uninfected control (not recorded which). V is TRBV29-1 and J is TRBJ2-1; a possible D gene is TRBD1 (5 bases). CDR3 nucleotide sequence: TGCAGCGTCTACAGGACGGACAATGAGCAGTTCTTC. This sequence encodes CSVYRTDNEQFF.